This TCR beta chain was retrieved from a study of response to subunit inactivated influenza vaccine. Trimming took 4 bases from V and 3 from J, leaving 8 bases between them. CDR3 length equals 12 residues. The germline V gene has CDR1 SGHRS and CDR2 YFSETQ. Study-wide points: Authors suggested few new T cells are recruited by each seasonal influenza vaccination.

TCRdb itself ran the RT-PCR reads through MiXCR, one entry per CDR3 protein. The data hold some 850,000 distinct CDR3 sequences, with roughly 18% observed a single time. In its sample, this clonotype was seen many times. Its antigen remains unknown. The clonotype originates from a man aged 45 to 65 who received an inactivated influenza vaccine. The gene calls are TRBV5-1 and TRBJ2-7; D is uncertain. The sequenced sample was PBMCs from blood, obtained more than 4 days after vaccination. CDR3 bases: TGCGCCAGCAGCCCGAATTTCTACGAGCAGTACTTC. Its protein is CASSPNFYEQYF.